These 4 T cell receptor beta chains were sequenced from one sample in a study of tumor-infiltrating lymphocytes in primary liver carcinoma. A constant-region primer served to make TCR beta cDNA from around 540 ng total RNA. Amplification in three nested multiplex PCR rounds with slightly modified ARM-PCR gave rise to TCR beta libraries. PCR rounds one and two used TRBV1-TRBV30 forward primers with a C-beta reverse primer for 9 to 10 cycles each. TCRdb itself ran the multiplex PCR reads through MiXCR, one entry per CDR3 protein. The sample holds approximately 300,000 distinct CDR3 sequences, approximately 65% seen once. Blood RNA originated from unsorted whole blood, with germline DNA additionally extracted. The sequencing input was peripheral blood. Every receptor here comes from a man in his forties or fifties with primary liver carcinoma and hepatitis B virus infection.

Comment on this clonotype: One end of the junction is discordant with germline, which a read error may explain. This chain uses TRBV4-3 with TRBJ2-2; perhaps TRBD2 as D (5 bases). Germline V lookup: CDR1 LGHNA, CDR2 YSLEER. The CDR3 spans 14 residues. The CDR3 is CTSNQAGNVGELFF. As DNA, the CDR3 is TGCACCAGCAACCAAGCCGGGAACGTCGGGGAGCTGTTTTTT.

On this clonotype itself: One end of the junction fails to match germline, which may point to a read error. The gene calls are TRBV14 and TRBJ2-7; the D gene could be TRBD1 or TRBD2 (6 bases each). The V gene's germline CDR1 is SGHDN and CDR2 FVKESK. This CDR3 spans 16 amino acids. The chain's CDR3 is CVSSQAGGIASYEQYF. In DNA form, the CDR3 reads TGTGTCAGCAGCCAAGCCGGGGGCATAGCGTCCTACGAGCAGTACTTC.

The rearrangement uses TRBV29-1 and TRBJ2-7; 8 bases line up with TRBD2. Losses at the gene ends were 6 bases for V and 7 bases for J; bases not matched to a gene: 14. The CDR3 spans 14 residues. In germline, CDR1 is SQVTM, CDR2 ANQGSEA. As DNA, the CDR3 is TGCAGCGTATCCCGCGGGGGTAGCGGGACGGAGCAGTACTTC. Protein: CSVSRGGSGTEQYF.

Notes on this clonotype: Possible read error: a much larger clone is one base away. The chain uses TRBV29-1 and TRBJ1-1, with no clear D. Germline loops: CDR1 SQVTM, CDR2 ANQGSEA. The CDR3 is 10 residues long. The CDR3 loop reads CSVDLAETFF. CDR3 coding DNA: TGCAGCGTTGACCTGGCTGAAACTTTCTTT. Looking up the rest from reference TRBV29-1 and TRBJ1-1 gives the full variable domain: SAVISQKPSRDICQRGTSLTIQCQVDSQVTMMFWYRQQPGQSLTLIATANQGSEATYESGFVIDKFPISRPNLTFSTLTVSNMSPEDSSIYLCSVDLAETFFGQGTRLTVV.